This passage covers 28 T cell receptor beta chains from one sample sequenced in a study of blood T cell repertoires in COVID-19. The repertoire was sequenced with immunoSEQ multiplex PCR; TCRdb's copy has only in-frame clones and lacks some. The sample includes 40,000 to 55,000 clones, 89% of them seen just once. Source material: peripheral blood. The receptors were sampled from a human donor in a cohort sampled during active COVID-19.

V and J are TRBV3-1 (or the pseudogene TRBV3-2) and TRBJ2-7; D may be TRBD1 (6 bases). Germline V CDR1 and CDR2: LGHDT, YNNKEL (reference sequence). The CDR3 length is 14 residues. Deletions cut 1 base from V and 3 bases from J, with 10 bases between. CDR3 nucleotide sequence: TGTGCCAGCAGCCAAGTCCCAGGGGACTACGAGCAGTACTTC. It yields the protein CASSQVPGDYEQYF.

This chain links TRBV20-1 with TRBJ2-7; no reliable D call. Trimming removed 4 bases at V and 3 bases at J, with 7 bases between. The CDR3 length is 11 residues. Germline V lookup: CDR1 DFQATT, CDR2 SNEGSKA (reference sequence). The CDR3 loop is CSAISGYEQYF. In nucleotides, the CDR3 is TGCAGTGCTATTTCCGGCTACGAGCAGTACTTC.

The CDR3 reads CASSRGFWEETQYF. The CDR3 bases are TGTGCCAGCAGTCGAGGATTCTGGGAAGAGACCCAGTACTTC. This sequence joins TRBV28 and TRBJ2-5; D remains unclear. CDR3 length: 14 amino acids. Germline loops: CDR1 MDHEN, CDR2 SYDVKM. V was shortened by 5 bases and J by 3 bases, with 13 bases between the two germline ends.

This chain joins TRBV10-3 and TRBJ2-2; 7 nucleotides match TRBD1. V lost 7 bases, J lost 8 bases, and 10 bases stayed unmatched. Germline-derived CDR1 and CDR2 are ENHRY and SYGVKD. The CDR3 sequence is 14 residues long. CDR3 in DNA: TGTGCCATCAAATTCGAGGGGGCTAAGGGGGAGCTGTTTTTT. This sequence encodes CAIKFEGAKGELFF.

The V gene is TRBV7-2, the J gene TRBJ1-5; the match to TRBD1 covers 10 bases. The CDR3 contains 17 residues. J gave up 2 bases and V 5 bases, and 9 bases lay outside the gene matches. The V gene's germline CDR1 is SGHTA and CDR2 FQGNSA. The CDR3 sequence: CASSRTGGGWGNQPQHF. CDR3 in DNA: TGTGCCAGCAGCAGGACAGGGGGAGGTTGGGGCAATCAGCCCCAGCATTTT. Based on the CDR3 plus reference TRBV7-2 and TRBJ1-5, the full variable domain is GAGVSQSPSNKVTEKGKDVELRCDPISGHTALYWYRQSLGQGLEFLIYFQGNSAPDKSGLPSDRFSAERTGGSVSTLTIQRTQQEDSAVYLCASSRTGGGWGNQPQHFGDGTRLSIL.

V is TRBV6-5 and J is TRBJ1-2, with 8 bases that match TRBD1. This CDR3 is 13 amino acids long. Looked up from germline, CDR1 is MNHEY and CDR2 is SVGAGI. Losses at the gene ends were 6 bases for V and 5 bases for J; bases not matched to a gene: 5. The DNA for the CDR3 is TGTGCCAGCAGGCCGGGACAGGCATATGGCTACACCTTC. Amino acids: CASRPGQAYGYTF.

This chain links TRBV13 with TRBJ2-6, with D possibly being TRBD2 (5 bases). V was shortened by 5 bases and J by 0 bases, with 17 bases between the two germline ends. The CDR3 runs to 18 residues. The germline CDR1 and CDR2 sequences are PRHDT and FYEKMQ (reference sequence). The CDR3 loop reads CASSLGRGVLSGANVLTF. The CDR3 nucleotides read TGTGCCAGCAGCCTTGGACGGGGAGTTCTCTCTGGGGCCAACGTCCTGACTTTC. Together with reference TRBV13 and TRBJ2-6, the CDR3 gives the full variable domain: AAGVIQSPRHLIKEKRETATLKCYPIPRHDTVYWYQQGPGQDPQFLISFYEKMQSDKGSIPDRFSAQQFSDYHSELNMSSLELGDSALYFCASSLGRGVLSGANVLTFGAGSRLTVL.

CDR3 region: CASSLRQGSYGYTF. CDR3 nucleotides: TGTGCCAGCAGTCTCCGACAGGGGAGCTATGGCTACACCTTC. The chain links TRBV28 to TRBJ1-2; 8 bases fit TRBD1. In germline, CDR1 is MDHEN, CDR2 SYDVKM. The CDR3 contains 14 residues. V lost 5 bases to trimming and J lost 4 bases; unmatched junction nucleotides: 6.

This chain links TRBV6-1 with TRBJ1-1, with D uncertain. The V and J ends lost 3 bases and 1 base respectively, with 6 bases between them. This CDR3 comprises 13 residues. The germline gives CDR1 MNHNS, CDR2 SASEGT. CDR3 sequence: CASSDLPNTEAFF. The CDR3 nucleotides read TGTGCCAGCAGTGACCTTCCGAACACTGAAGCTTTCTTT.

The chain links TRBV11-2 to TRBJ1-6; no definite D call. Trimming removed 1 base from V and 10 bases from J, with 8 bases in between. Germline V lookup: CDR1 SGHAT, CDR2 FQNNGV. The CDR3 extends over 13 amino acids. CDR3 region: CASSLGGRSPLHF. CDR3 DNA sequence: TGTGCCAGCAGCTTAGGCGGGAGATCACCCCTCCACTTT.

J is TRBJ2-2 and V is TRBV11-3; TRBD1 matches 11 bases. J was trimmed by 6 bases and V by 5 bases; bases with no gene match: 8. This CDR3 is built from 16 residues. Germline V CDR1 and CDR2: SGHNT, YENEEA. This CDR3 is CASSHQMGQGAGELFF. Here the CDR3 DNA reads TGTGCCAGCAGCCATCAAATGGGACAGGGGGCCGGGGAGCTGTTTTTT.

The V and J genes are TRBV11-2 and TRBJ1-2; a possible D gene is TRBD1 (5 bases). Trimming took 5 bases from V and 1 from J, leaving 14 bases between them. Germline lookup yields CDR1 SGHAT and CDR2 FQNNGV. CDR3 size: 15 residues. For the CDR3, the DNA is TGTGCCAGCAGCCCCGACCGGGACTTTAACTATGGCTACACCTTC. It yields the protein CASSPDRDFNYGYTF.

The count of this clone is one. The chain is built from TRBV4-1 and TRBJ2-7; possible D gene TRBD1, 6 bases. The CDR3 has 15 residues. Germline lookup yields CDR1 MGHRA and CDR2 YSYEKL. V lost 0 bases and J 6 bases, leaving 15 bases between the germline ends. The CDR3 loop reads CASSQEGQGNREQYF. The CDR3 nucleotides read TGCGCCAGCAGCCAAGAGGGTCAGGGGAATCGCGAGCAGTACTTC.

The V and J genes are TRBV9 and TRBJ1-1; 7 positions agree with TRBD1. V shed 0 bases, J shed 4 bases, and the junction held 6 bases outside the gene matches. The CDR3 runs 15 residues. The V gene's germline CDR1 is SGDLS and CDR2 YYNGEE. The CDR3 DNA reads TGTGCCAGCAGCGTAGGTGGGACAGTATCCACTGAAGCTTTCTTT. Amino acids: CASSVGGTVSTEAFF.

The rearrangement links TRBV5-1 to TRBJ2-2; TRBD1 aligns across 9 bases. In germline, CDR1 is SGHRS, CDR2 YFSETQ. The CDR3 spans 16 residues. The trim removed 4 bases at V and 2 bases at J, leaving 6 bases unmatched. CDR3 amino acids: CASSQGDRVNTGELFF. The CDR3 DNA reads TGCGCCAGCAGCCAGGGGGACAGGGTCAACACCGGGGAGCTGTTTTTT.

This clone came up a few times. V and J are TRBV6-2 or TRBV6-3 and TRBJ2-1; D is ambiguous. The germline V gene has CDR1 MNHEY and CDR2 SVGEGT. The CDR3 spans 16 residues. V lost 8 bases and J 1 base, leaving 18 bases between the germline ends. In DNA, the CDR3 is TGTGCCAGCGGTTCCTCTTTATCCAGATCCTACAATGAGCAGTTCTTC. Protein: CASGSSLSRSYNEQFF.

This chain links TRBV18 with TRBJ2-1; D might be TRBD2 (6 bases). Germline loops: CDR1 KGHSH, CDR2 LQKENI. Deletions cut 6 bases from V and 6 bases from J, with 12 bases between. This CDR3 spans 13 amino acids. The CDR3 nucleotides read TGTGCCAGCTCCCAGGCGGGATCCAATGAGCAGTTCTTC. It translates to CASSQAGSNEQFF. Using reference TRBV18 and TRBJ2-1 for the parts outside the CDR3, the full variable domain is NAGVMQNPRHLVRRRGQEARLRCSPMKGHSHVYWYRQLPEEGLKFMVYLQKENIIDESGMPKERFSAEFPKEGPSILRIQQVVRGDSAAYFCASSQAGSNEQFFGPGTRLTVL.

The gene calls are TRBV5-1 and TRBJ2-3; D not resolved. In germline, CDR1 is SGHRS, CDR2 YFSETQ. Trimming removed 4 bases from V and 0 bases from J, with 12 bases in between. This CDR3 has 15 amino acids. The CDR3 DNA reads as TGCGCCAGCAGCCCACTCATCTCTAGCACAGATACGCAGTATTTT. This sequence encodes CASSPLISSTDTQYF.

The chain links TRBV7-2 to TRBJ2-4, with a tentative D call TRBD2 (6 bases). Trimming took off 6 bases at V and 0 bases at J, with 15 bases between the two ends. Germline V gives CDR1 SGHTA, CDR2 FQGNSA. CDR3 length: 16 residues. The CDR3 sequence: CASSPGGVEAKNIQYF. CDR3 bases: TGTGCCAGCAGTCCCGGAGGGGTCGAAGCCAAAAACATTCAGTACTTC.

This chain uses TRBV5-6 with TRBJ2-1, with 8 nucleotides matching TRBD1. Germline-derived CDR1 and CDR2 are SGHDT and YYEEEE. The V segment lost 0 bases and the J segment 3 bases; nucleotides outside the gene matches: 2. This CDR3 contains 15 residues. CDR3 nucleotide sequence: TGTGCCAGCAGCTTGGAGGACAGGGACTACAATGAGCAGTTCTTC. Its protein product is CASSLEDRDYNEQFF. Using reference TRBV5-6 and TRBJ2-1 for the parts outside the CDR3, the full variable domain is DAGVTQSPTHLIKTRGQQVTLRCSPKSGHDTVSWYQQALGQGPQFIFQYYEEEERQRGNFPDRFSGHQFPNYSSELNVNALLLGDSALYLCASSLEDRDYNEQFFGPGTRLTVL.

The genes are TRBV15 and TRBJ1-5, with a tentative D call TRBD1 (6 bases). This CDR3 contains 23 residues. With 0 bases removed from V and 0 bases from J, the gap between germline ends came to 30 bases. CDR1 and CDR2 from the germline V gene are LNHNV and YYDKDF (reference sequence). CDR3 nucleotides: TGTGCCACCAGCAGAGATTCGGAGTGGGCGACAGGCAGGTGGGAATATAGCAATCAGCCCCAGCATTTT. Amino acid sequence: CATSRDSEWATGRWEYSNQPQHF.

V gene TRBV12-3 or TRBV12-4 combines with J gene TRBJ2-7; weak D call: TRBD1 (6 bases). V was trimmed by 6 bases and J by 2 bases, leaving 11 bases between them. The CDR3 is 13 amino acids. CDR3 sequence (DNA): TGTGCCAGCAGGTCGGACAGTCCCTACGAGCAGTACTTC. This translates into CASRSDSPYEQYF.

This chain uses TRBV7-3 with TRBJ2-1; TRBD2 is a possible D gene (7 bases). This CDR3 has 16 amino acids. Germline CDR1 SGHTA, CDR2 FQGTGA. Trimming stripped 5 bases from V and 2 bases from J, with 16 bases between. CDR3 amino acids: CASSRLGGETYNEQFF. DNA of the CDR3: TGTGCCAGCAGCCGTCTAGGGGGGGAAACCTACAATGAGCAGTTCTTC.

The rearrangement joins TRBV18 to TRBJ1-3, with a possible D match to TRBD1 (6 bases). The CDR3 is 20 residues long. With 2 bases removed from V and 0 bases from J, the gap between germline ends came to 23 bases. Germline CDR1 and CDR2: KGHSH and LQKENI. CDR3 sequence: CASSPWGQGAALVSGNTIYF. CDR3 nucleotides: TGTGCCAGCTCACCATGGGGGCAGGGTGCGGCCCTGGTCTCTGGAAACACCATATATTTT.

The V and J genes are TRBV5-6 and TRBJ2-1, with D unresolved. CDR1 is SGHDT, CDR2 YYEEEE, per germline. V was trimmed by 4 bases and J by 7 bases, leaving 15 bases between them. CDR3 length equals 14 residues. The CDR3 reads CASSLTRGRNEQFF. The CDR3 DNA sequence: TGTGCCAGCAGCCTGACCCGCGGCCGGAATGAGCAGTTCTTC.

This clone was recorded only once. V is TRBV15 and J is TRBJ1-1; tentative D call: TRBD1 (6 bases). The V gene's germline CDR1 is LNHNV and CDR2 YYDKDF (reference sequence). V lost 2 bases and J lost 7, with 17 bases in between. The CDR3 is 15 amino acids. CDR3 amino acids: CATSRRNQNRVEAFF. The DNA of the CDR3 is TGTGCCACCAGCAGACGCAACCAGAACAGGGTTGAAGCTTTCTTT.

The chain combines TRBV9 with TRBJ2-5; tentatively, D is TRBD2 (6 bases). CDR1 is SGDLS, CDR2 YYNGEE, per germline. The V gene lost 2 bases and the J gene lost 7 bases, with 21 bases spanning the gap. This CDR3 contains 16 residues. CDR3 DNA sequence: TGTGCCAGCAGCGTGGGGACTTCCCTTCCTGGGGGGACCCAGTACTTC. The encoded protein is CASSVGTSLPGGTQYF.

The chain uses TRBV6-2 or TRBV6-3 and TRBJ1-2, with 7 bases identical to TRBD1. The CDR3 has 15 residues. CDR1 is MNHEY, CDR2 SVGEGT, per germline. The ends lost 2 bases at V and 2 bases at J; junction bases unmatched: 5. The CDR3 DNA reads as TGTGCCAGCAGTTACGGGGGGACAGAGAACTATGGCTACACCTTC. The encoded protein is CASSYGGTENYGYTF.